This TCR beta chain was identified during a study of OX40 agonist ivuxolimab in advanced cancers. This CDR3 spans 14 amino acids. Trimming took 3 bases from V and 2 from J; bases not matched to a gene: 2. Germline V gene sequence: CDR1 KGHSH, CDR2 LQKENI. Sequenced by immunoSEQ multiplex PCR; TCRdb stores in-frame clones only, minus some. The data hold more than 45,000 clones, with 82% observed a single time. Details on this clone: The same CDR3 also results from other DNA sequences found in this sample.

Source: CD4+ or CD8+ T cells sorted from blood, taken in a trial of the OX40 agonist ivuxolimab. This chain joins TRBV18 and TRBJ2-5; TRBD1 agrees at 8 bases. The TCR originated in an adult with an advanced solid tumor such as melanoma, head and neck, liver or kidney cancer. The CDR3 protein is CASSPQGAQETQYF. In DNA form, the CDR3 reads TGTGCCAGCTCACCCCAGGGGGCTCAAGAGACCCAGTACTTC.